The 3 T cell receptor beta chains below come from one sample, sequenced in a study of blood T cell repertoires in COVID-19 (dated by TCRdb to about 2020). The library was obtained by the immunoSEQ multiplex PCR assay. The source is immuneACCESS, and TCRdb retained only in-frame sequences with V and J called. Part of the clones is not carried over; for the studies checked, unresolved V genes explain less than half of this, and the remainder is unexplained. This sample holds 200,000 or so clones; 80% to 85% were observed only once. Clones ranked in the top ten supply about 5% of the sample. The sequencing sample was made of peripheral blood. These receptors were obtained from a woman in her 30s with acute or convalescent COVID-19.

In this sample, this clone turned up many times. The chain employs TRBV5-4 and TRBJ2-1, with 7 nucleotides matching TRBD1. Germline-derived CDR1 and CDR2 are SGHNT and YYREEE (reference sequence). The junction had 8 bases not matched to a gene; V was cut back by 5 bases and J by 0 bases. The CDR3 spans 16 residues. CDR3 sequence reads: CASRSTGTRSYNEQFF. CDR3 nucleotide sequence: TGTGCCAGCAGATCGACAGGGACCCGCTCCTACAATGAGCAGTTCTTC.

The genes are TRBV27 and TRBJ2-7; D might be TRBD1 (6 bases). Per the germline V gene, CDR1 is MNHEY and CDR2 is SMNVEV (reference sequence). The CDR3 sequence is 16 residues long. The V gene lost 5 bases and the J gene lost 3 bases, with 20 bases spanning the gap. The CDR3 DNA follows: TGTGCCAGCAGTCCCGTCAGGGGAAGAACTCGCTACGAGCAGTACTTC. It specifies CASSPVRGRTRYEQYF.

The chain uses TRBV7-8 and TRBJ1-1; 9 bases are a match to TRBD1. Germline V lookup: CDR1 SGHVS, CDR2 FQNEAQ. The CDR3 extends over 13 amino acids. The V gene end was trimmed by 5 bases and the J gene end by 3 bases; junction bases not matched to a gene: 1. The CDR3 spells CASSRDRDTEAFF. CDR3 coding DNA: TGTGCCAGCAGCCGGGACAGGGACACTGAAGCTTTCTTT.